The rows below give T cell receptor beta chains drawn from one sample of a study of radiation and T cells in renal cell carcinoma. The protocol was immunoSEQ multiplex PCR, while the TCRdb copy is restricted to in-frame clones and leaves out a portion. The sample holds tens of thousands of clones, 80% to 90% seen once. Source: blood, taken from a patient whose treatment included radiotherapy and nephrectomy. All receptors derive from a woman in her 50s with renal cell carcinoma. The CDR3 runs from the conserved cysteine through the conserved F or W. Each record gives: J gene, clone size, D gene, V gene, CDR3 protein, CDR3 DNA. D genes are given only for firm matches. Rows give clone size only sometimes, using once, few, many, or a class for an expanded clone.

TRBJ1-1,few,NA,TRBV6-4,CASSEGQGAANTEAFF,TGTGCCAGCAGTGAAGGGCAGGGAGCGGCGAACACTGAAGCTTTCTTT
TRBJ1-2,NA,NA,TRBV6-6,CAGRDGIYGYTF,TGTGCCGGCCGGGACGGAATCTATGGCTACACCTTC
TRBJ2-7,NA,NA,TRBV11-2,CASSSDGVSSYEQYF,TGTGCCAGCAGCTCCGACGGCGTTAGCTCCTACGAGCAGTACTTC
TRBJ1-1,NA,NA,TRBV6-5,CASSFGGSEAFF,TGTGCCAGCAGTTTTGGGGGGTCTGAAGCTTTCTTT
TRBJ2-3,NA,TRBD2,TRBV10-2,CASSVTAGGTTDTQYF,TGCGCCAGCAGTGTTACAGCGGGGGGAACCACAGATACGCAGTATTTT
TRBJ1-5,NA,NA,TRBV6-5,CASRSGSEGQPQHF,TGTGCCAGCAGGTCAGGGAGTGAGGGACAGCCCCAGCATTTT
TRBJ1-1,few,TRBD1,TRBV28,CASSAGTGYGDTEAFF,TGTGCCAGCAGTGCGGGGACAGGGTACGGGGACACTGAAGCTTTCTTT
TRBJ1-1,NA,NA,TRBV5-1,CASNSEGWDTEAFF,TGCGCCAGCAACTCGGAGGGATGGGACACTGAAGCTTTCTTT
TRBJ2-3,NA,NA,TRBV30,CAWSVLADTQYF,TGTGCCTGGAGTGTTTTGGCGGATACGCAGTATTTT
TRBJ1-2,once,NA,TRBV7-2,CASSLGRGDGYTF,TGTGCCAGCAGCTTAGGAAGGGGAGATGGCTACACCTTC
TRBJ2-7,NA,NA,TRBV11-2,CASSLVTGYEQYF,TGTGCCAGCAGCTTAGTTACGGGGTACGAGCAGTACTTC
TRBJ2-7,NA,TRBD1,TRBV9,CASSVARGTGPYEQYF,TGTGCCAGCAGCGTAGCTCGTGGGACAGGGCCCTACGAGCAGTACTTC
TRBJ2-1,NA,NA,TRBV6-4,CASSDSLTEEDPGEFF,TGTGCCAGCAGTGACTCACTGACTGAGGAAGACCCGGGTGAGTTCTTC
TRBJ1-6,NA,NA,TRBV28,CASSTPTSPLHF,TGTGCCAGCAGTACCCCTACTTCACCCCTCCACTTT
TRBJ1-1,once,NA,TRBV4-3,CASSPWGSGTEAFF,TGCGCCAGCAGCCCTTGGGGGTCGGGCACTGAAGCTTTCTTT
TRBJ2-1,NA,TRBD2,TRBV19,CASSPRGAGGNNEQFF,TGTGCCAGTAGTCCCAGGGGAGCGGGGGGGAACAATGAGCAGTTCTTC
TRBJ1-4,NA,NA,TRBV15,CATRDTEFATNEKLFF,TGTGCCACCAGGGACACGGAGTTTGCAACTAATGAAAAACTGTTTTTT
TRBJ1-2,NA,TRBD1,TRBV30,CAWNVLPRTGGSGGYTF,TGTGCCTGGAATGTCCTACCTCGGACAGGGGGATCAGGTGGCTACACCTTC
TRBJ1-5,NA,NA,TRBV19,CASSIGSYHSNQPQHF,TGTGCCAGTAGTATAGGGTCTTATCATAGCAATCAGCCCCAGCATTTT
TRBJ1-2,few,NA,TRBV6-5,CASRPGQSNYGYTF,TGTGCCAGCAGGCCAGGACAGTCTAACTATGGCTACACCTTC
TRBJ2-5,NA,TRBD1,TRBV7-2,CASSLFRTGAVETQYF,TGTGCCAGCAGCTTGTTTAGGACAGGCGCGGTTGAGACCCAGTACTTC
TRBJ2-7,NA,TRBD1,TRBV9,CASSVHEGTGGYEQYF,TGTGCCAGCAGCGTTCATGAAGGGACAGGGGGATACGAGCAGTACTTC
TRBJ2-5,NA,TRBD2,TRBV29-1,CSVAYHTSGGYQETQYF,TGCAGCGTTGCCTACCATACTAGCGGGGGGTACCAAGAGACCCAGTACTTC
TRBJ1-2,NA,TRBD1,TRBV28,CASRPGTGANYGYTF,TGTGCCAGCAGACCCGGGACAGGGGCTAACTATGGCTACACCTTC
TRBJ1-1,NA,NA,TRBV5-1,CASRKTGTNEAFF,TGCGCCAGCAGGAAAACAGGGACTAATGAAGCTTTCTTT
TRBJ2-3,NA,NA,TRBV15,CATSREDGSTDTQYF,TGTGCCACCAGCAGGGAGGACGGAAGCACAGATACGCAGTATTTT
TRBJ1-1,once,TRBD1,TRBV9,CASSPEGADTEAFF,TGTGCCAGCAGCCCCGAGGGGGCGGACACTGAAGCTTTCTTT
TRBJ2-1,few,NA,TRBV13,CASSRGTPPPQQFF,TGTGCCAGCAGCCGTGGGACTCCCCCGCCCCAGCAGTTCTTC
TRBJ2-1,NA,NA,TRBV9,CASSVDSGGYNEQFF,TGTGCCAGCAGCGTAGATAGCGGAGGCTACAATGAGCAGTTCTTC
TRBJ2-1,NA,NA,TRBV25-1,CASSEYGSGSYNEQFF,TGTGCCAGCAGTGAATATGGGAGCGGCTCCTACAATGAGCAGTTCTTC
TRBJ1-2,NA,TRBD1,TRBV5-6,CASSLFSGQGVNGYTF,TGTGCCAGCAGCTTGTTCTCGGGACAGGGGGTTAATGGCTACACCTTC
TRBJ2-1,NA,TRBD1,TRBV6-1,CAGSGQVNNEQFF,TGTGCCGGCAGTGGACAGGTTAACAATGAGCAGTTCTTC
TRBJ1-1,NA,NA,TRBV28,CASSGELLNTEAFF,TGTGCCAGCAGCGGAGAACTACTGAACACTGAAGCTTTCTTT
TRBJ2-3,NA,NA,TRBV28,CASSLTGQDTQYF,TGTGCCAGCAGTTTGACGGGGCAAGATACGCAGTATTTT
TRBJ1-1,NA,NA,TRBV6-1,CASSEAGGMGEAFF,TGTGCCAGCAGTGAAGCTGGGGGGATGGGTGAAGCTTTCTTT
TRBJ2-2,NA,TRBD1,TRBV2,CASSAGQVFPGELFF,TGTGCCAGCAGTGCGGGACAGGTTTTCCCCGGGGAGCTGTTTTTT
TRBJ2-5,NA,TRBD1,TRBV19,CASSIFPPPGGTETQYF,TGTGCCAGTAGTATATTCCCCCCTCCAGGGGGCACAGAGACCCAGTACTTC
TRBJ2-3,once,TRBD1,TRBV5-5,CASTPGQGTDTQYF,TGTGCCAGCACGCCTGGACAGGGGACAGATACGCAGTATTTT
TRBJ1-1,once,NA,TRBV10-3,CAISGDISNTEAFF,TGTGCCATCAGTGGGGACATCTCGAACACTGAAGCTTTCTTT
TRBJ1-1,NA,TRBD1,TRBV18,CASSPVAGGAGTEAFF,TGTGCCAGCTCACCAGTTGCAGGGGGCGCAGGCACTGAAGCTTTCTTT
TRBJ2-1,NA,NA,TRBV19,CASSTGDWYNEQFF,TGTGCCAGTAGTACAGGGGATTGGTACAATGAGCAGTTCTTC
TRBJ1-6,NA,NA,TRBV6-5,CASRKTSYNSPLHF,TGTGCCAGCAGGAAAACCTCCTATAATTCACCCCTCCACTTT
TRBJ2-6,NA,TRBD1,TRBV11-3,CASSPGTGRSTGANVLTF,TGTGCCAGCAGCCCCGGGACAGGGAGGAGCACTGGGGCCAACGTCCTGACTTTC
TRBJ1-1,NA,NA,TRBV18,CASSTAGMNTEAFF,TGTGCCAGCTCAACGGCCGGGATGAACACTGAAGCTTTCTTT
TRBJ2-1,NA,NA,TRBV9,CASSVALAPNEQFF,TGTGCCAGCAGCGTAGCCCTAGCGCCAAATGAGCAGTTCTTC
TRBJ1-4,NA,NA,TRBV7-7,CASSSGRAANEKLFF,TGTGCCAGCAGCTCCGGGAGGGCAGCTAATGAAAAACTGTTTTTT
TRBJ2-1,NA,TRBD2,TRBV28,CATAAGVGNEQFF,TGTGCCACCGCAGCGGGAGTGGGGAATGAGCAGTTCTTC
TRBJ1-1,few,NA,TRBV5-4,CASSLSGRGMNTEAFF,TGTGCCAGCAGCTTGTCCGGAAGAGGTATGAACACTGAAGCTTTCTTT
TRBJ2-3,NA,NA,TRBV5-4,CASSLGGGMSTQYF,TGTGCCAGCAGCTTGGGAGGGGGGATGAGTACGCAGTATTTT
TRBJ1-5,few,NA,TRBV9,CASSVGGWGQPQHF,TGTGCCAGCAGCGTAGGGGGGTGGGGTCAGCCCCAGCATTTT
TRBJ2-5,NA,NA,TRBV7-2,CASRKSTSASAQYF,TGTGCCAGCCGCAAAAGTACGTCGGCCTCGGCCCAGTACTTC
TRBJ1-1,once,TRBD1,TRBV28,CASSSWQGAATGAFF,TGTGCCAGCAGTTCCTGGCAGGGGGCGGCTACAGGGGCTTTCTTT
TRBJ2-3,NA,TRBD1,TRBV5-1,CASSPAPGGTSTDTQYF,TGCGCCAGCAGCCCCGCTCCAGGGGGTACTAGCACAGATACGCAGTATTTT
TRBJ2-7,NA,NA,TRBV10-1,CASSEGSDEQYF,TGCGCCAGCAGTGAGGGTTCGGACGAGCAGTACTTC